This T cell receptor (beta chain) was sequenced during a study of shared clonotypes between healthy human individuals. TCRdb keeps only in-frame clones here, not all; method: immunoSEQ multiplex PCR. This repertoire shows around 600,000 clones, 85% to 95% found once; its top ten account for 0.11%. Terminally differentiated effector memory CD45RA+ cells were left out of the naive CD8 fraction, which was CD45RO-negative and positively selected for CCR7. CDR1 SEHNR and CDR2 FQNEAQ come from the germline V gene (reference sequence). CDR3 length equals 12 residues. The V end was cut by 11 bases, the J end by 1 base, with 11 bases between.

This sequence originates from a woman in her 30s in good health. Sequenced material: naive CD8+ T cells sorted from blood. The chain uses TRBV7-9 and TRBJ1-1; TRBD1 is a possible D gene (6 bases). CDR3: CAQGSPNTEAFF. CDR3 nucleotides: TGTGCCCAGGGGAGTCCGAACACTGAAGCTTTCTTT.